The following is a T cell receptor beta chain sequence with its context. Its antigen is not known. The sample belongs to a study of T cell responses to AZD1222 COVID-19 vaccine. Germline V gene sequence: CDR1 MDHEN, CDR2 SYDVKM. The CDR3 covers 15 residues. Trimming took 3 bases from V and 3 from J, leaving 14 bases between them. Study-level results: Per reports, nearly half of all spike-specific TCRs target regions that are unmutated in variants.

Only in-frame clones appear in the TCRdb table, and some are missing; sequencing was by immunoSEQ multiplex PCR. The table records about 180,000 clones, around 90% of them present only once. The receptor was isolated from an adult in good health. This chain joins TRBV28 and TRBJ2-5; tentatively, D is TRBD2 (6 bases). The sample was peripheral blood, taken on day 0 of AZD1222 vaccination. The CDR3: CASSFARRGKETQYF. The DNA for the CDR3 is TGTGCCAGCAGTTTCGCGCGGAGGGGAAAAGAGACCCAGTACTTC.